The 26 T cell receptor beta chains given below trace back to one sample, sequenced in a study of blood T cell repertoires in COVID-19. The protocol was immunoSEQ multiplex PCR, while the TCRdb copy is restricted to in-frame clones and leaves out a portion. The sample comprises approximately 470,000 clones, 87% of which are singletons, and roughly 0.7% rests with the top ten. Sample: PBMCs or T cells enriched from blood (not recorded which). The receptors derive from a woman between 18 and 30 years old who had recovered from COVID-19.

This CDR3 is CASSLAAGPNYGYTF. Here the CDR3 DNA reads TGCGCCAGCAGCTTAGCGGCAGGCCCCAACTATGGCTACACCTTC. The rearrangement joins TRBV5-1 to TRBJ1-2, with D uncertain. Trimming removed 2 bases from V and 2 bases from J, with 13 bases in between. CDR1 and CDR2 from the germline V gene are SGHRS and YFSETQ. The CDR3 has 15 amino acids.

The chain carries TRBV6-4 and TRBJ2-1; TRBD2 matches at 7 bases. V was clipped by 2 bases and J by 1 base; unmatched bases: 2. CDR3 length: 15 residues. Germline values: CDR1 MRHNA, CDR2 SNTAGT. CDR3 amino acids: CASSDRRGSYNEQFF. The DNA of the CDR3 is TGTGCCAGCAGTGACAGGCGGGGGTCCTACAATGAGCAGTTCTTC.

The chain has TRBV30 and TRBJ2-3; possible D gene TRBD2, 6 bases. This CDR3 region has 13 residues. V was cut by 3 bases and J by 3 bases, with 10 bases left in between. In germline, CDR1 is GTSNPN, CDR2 SVGIG (reference sequence). The CDR3 reads CAWRAGRTDTQYF. Here the CDR3 DNA reads TGTGCCTGGAGGGCAGGGAGGACAGATACGCAGTATTTT.

In this sample, this clone turned up once. The rearrangement uses TRBV5-4 and TRBJ2-1; TRBD1 matches at 9 bases. J was trimmed by 9 bases and V by 5 bases; bases with no gene match: 9. CDR1 is SGHNT and CDR2 is YYREEE in the germline V gene (reference sequence). There are 14 residues in the CDR3. This CDR3 is CASSSLQGASEQFF. The CDR3 region has the DNA TGTGCCAGCAGTTCCCTACAGGGGGCCAGTGAGCAGTTCTTC.

V is TRBV7-9 and J is TRBJ1-2, with TRBD1 as a possible D gene (5 bases). CDR1 is SEHNR, CDR2 FQNEAQ, per germline (reference sequence). CDR3 length: 15 residues. Deletions cut 1 base from V and 4 bases from J, with 13 bases between. The CDR3 DNA follows: TGTGCCAGCAGCTTAGTAGGAGGGAGGGGCTATGGCTACACCTTC. Translating gives CASSLVGGRGYGYTF. The full variable domain, its missing parts supplied by reference TRBV7-9 and TRBJ1-2, is DTGVSQNPRHKITKRGQNVTFRCDPISEHNRLYWYRQTLGQGPEFLTYFQNEAQLEKSRLLSDRFSAERPKGSFSTLEIQRTEQGDSAMYLCASSLVGGRGYGYTFGSGTRLTVV.

The rearrangement uses TRBV19 and TRBJ2-2, with a weak D call TRBD2 (6 bases). Germline CDR1 and CDR2: LNHDA and SQIVND (reference sequence). The CDR3 is made up of 16 amino acids. V gave up 7 bases and J gave up 6 bases, with 21 bases separating them. CDR3 amino acids: CASTLGGDPGAGELFF. DNA for the CDR3: TGTGCCAGTACCCTAGGAGGGGACCCCGGGGCCGGGGAGCTGTTTTTT.

The genes are TRBV28 and TRBJ2-5, with D perhaps TRBD1 (6 bases). The CDR3 totals 13 residues. Deletions cut 6 bases from V and 5 bases from J, with 13 bases between. CDR1 is MDHEN, CDR2 SYDVKM, per germline. CDR3 in DNA: TGTGCCAGCAGCCCAGGGGTGGAGGAGACCCAGTACTTC. It is translated as CASSPGVEETQYF.

This chain joins TRBV9 and TRBJ1-2; D is ambiguous. Germline CDR1 reads SGDLS; CDR2 reads YYNGEE. Trimming removed 0 bases at V and 7 bases at J, with 13 bases between. This CDR3 has 14 amino acids. In DNA, the CDR3 is TGTGCCAGCAGCGTAGAACTTATACCCGGTGGCTACACCTTC. Translated, it gives CASSVELIPGGYTF. Variable domain in full (rest from reference TRBV9 and TRBJ1-2): DSGVTQTPKHLITATGQRVTLRCSPRSGDLSVYWYQQSLDQGLQFLIQYYNGEERAKGNILERFSAQQFPDLHSELNLSSLELGDSALYFCASSVELIPGGYTFGSGTRLTVV.

In DNA form, the CDR3 reads TGTGCCAGCAGTTACTCGATTTCAGGGAGCTACACCTTC. Its translation is CASSYSISGSYTF. V gene TRBV6-5 combines with J gene TRBJ1-2, with D possibly TRBD1 on 5 matching bases. Deletions cut 0 bases from V and 9 bases from J, with 11 bases between. Germline loops: CDR1 MNHEY, CDR2 SVGAGI. There are 13 residues in the CDR3.

The chain couples TRBV4-2 to TRBJ2-3, with TRBD2 as a possible D gene (6 bases). Germline loops: CDR1 LGHNA, CDR2 YNFKEQ. The ends were cut back, 0 bases at V and 2 bases at J, with 9 bases in the middle. This CDR3 spans 15 amino acids. CDR3 sequence reads: CASSQEEGFTDTQYF. The DNA of the CDR3 is TGTGCCAGCAGCCAAGAGGAGGGGTTCACAGATACGCAGTATTTT.

CDR3 bases: TGTGCCAGCAGCTTACAAGGGCAGGGCAATTCACCCCTCCACTTT. This translates into CASSLQGQGNSPLHF. The chain recombines TRBV7-6 with TRBJ1-6, with D possibly matching TRBD1 (5 bases). CDR1 SGHVS and CDR2 FNYEAQ come from the germline V gene. This CDR3 comprises 15 residues. Trimming pared 2 bases from V and 7 bases from J, leaving 12 bases between.

V and J are TRBV30 and TRBJ1-5; the match to TRBD1 covers 8 bases. Per germline, CDR1 GTSNPN and CDR2 SVGIG (reference sequence). This CDR3 is 21 amino acids long. V trimming: 2 bases; J trimming: 0 bases; junction bases outside the gene matches: 21. CDR3 sequence (DNA): TGTGCCTGGAGTCTACGGGGGTTCTCAGGGGGCAGGTTTTATAGCAATCAGCCCCAGCATTTT. Its translation: CAWSLRGFSGGRFYSNQPQHF.

The chain employs TRBV5-1 and TRBJ2-7; D unresolved. The CDR3 has 11 residues. Trimming removed 4 bases from V and 6 bases from J, with 8 bases in between. Per the germline V gene, CDR1 is SGHRS and CDR2 is YFSETQ. The CDR3 DNA reads as TGCGCCAGCAGCCGTGAGTTCGAGCAGTACTTC. It specifies CASSREFEQYF.

The chain has TRBV5-4 and TRBJ1-4, with 9 positions matching TRBD1. Germline trimming cut 7 bases from V and 8 bases from J; bases unmatched to any gene: 12. The CDR3 contains 15 residues. CDR1 is SGHNT and CDR2 is YYREEE in the germline V gene (reference sequence). CDR3 DNA sequence: TGTGCCAGCTCGATCAGGGGACAGGGTGGGGAAAAACTGTTTTTT. Translating it yields CASSIRGQGGEKLFF.

V usage is TRBV4-1 and J usage is TRBJ2-3, with D tentatively TRBD2 (6 bases). Looked up from germline, CDR1 is MGHRA and CDR2 is YSYEKL. The CDR3 has 13 amino acids. V gave up 4 bases and J gave up 6 bases, with 11 bases separating them. In DNA, the CDR3 is TGCGCCAGCAGCCTACCCGGAGGGGATACGCAGTATTTT. It translates to CASSLPGGDTQYF.

This clone was recorded at least ten times. This sample includes further DNA sequences coding for the same CDR3. This sequence joins TRBV2 and TRBJ2-7; 7 nucleotides align to TRBD1. Germline V gene lookup returns CDR1 SNHLY and CDR2 FYNNEI. J was trimmed by 2 bases and V by 6 bases; bases with no gene match: 4. This CDR3 has 13 amino acids. As DNA, the CDR3 is TGTGCCAGCAGCCCAGACAGGGCCTACGAGCAGTACTTC. Translation: CASSPDRAYEQYF.

V and J are TRBV2 and TRBJ2-5; TRBD1 is a possible D gene (7 bases). With 5 bases removed from V and 5 bases from J, the gap between germline ends came to 15 bases. In germline, CDR1 is SNHLY, CDR2 FYNNEI. The CDR3 has 14 residues. The CDR3 loop reads CASSPSPGGETQYF. CDR3 bases: TGTGCCAGCAGTCCCTCCCCAGGGGGGGAGACCCAGTACTTC.

The chain uses TRBV7-9 and TRBJ2-7; possibly TRBD1 for D (6 bases). The germline V and J ends were trimmed by 5 bases and 5 bases, with 16 bases remaining between them. Germline lookup yields CDR1 SEHNR and CDR2 FQNEAQ (reference sequence). The CDR3 spans 14 residues. The CDR3 loop is CASSTYNRVDEQYF. CDR3 coding DNA: TGTGCCAGCAGCACCTACAACAGGGTAGACGAGCAGTACTTC.

The chain combines TRBV30 with TRBJ2-7; TRBD1 might be the D (6 bases). This CDR3 has 13 amino acids. CDR1 is GTSNPN and CDR2 is SVGIG in the germline V gene (reference sequence). V lost 2 bases to trimming and J lost 4 bases, with 12 bases between them. The CDR3 loop reads CAWSRGGRYEQYF. The CDR3 DNA sequence: TGTGCCTGGAGTAGAGGGGGACGGTACGAGCAGTACTTC.

The table lists this clone with a count of one. The chain is built from TRBV6-5 and TRBJ1-5; no clear D gene. CDR3 length: 13 residues. Germline assignment: CDR1 MNHEY and CDR2 SVGAGI. Trimming stripped 2 bases from V and 6 bases from J, with 8 bases between. The CDR3 loop reads CASSYKGGQPQHF. DNA of the CDR3: TGTGCCAGCAGTTACAAGGGAGGTCAGCCCCAGCATTTT.

This chain uses TRBV6-5 with TRBJ2-7; maybe TRBD2 (5 bases). The CDR3 consists of 15 residues. CDR1 and CDR2 from the germline V gene are MNHEY and SVGAGI. The germline V and J ends were trimmed by 0 bases and 3 bases, with 12 bases remaining between them. CDR3 coding DNA: TGTGCCAGCAGTTACTCGGTGAGAGGGCGCTACGAGCAGTACTTC. Its translation is CASSYSVRGRYEQYF.

The chain uses TRBV7-8 and TRBJ1-2; TRBD1 agrees at 8 bases. In germline, CDR1 is SGHVS, CDR2 FQNEAQ. There are 16 residues in the CDR3. Trimming cost V 9 bases and J 4 bases; bases outside gene matches: 16. The CDR3 coding sequence is TGTGCCAGTGACCTTGGGACAGGCACTAGACCCTATGGCTACACCTTC. It encodes CASDLGTGTRPYGYTF. Using reference TRBV7-8 and TRBJ1-2 for the parts outside the CDR3, the full variable domain is GAGVSQSPRYKVAKRGQDVALRCDPISGHVSLFWYQQALGQGPEFLTYFQNEAQLDKSGLPSDRFFAERPEGSVSTLKIQRTQQEDSAVYLCASDLGTGTRPYGYTFGSGTRLTVV.

The chain is built from TRBV28 and TRBJ2-6, with 7 bases identical to TRBD1. Germline V gene lookup returns CDR1 MDHEN and CDR2 SYDVKM. Losses at the gene ends were 4 bases for V and 3 bases for J; bases not matched to a gene: 12. This CDR3 has 18 amino acids. The CDR3 protein is CASSSPPDRPHGANVLTF. The CDR3, as DNA: TGTGCCAGCAGTTCTCCCCCGGACAGGCCACATGGGGCCAACGTCCTGACTTTC. Based on the CDR3 plus reference TRBV28 and TRBJ2-6, the full variable domain is DVKVTQSSRYLVKRTGEKVFLECVQDMDHENMFWYRQDPGLGLRLIYFSYDVKMKEKGDIPEGYSVSREKKERFSLILESASTNQTSMYLCASSSPPDRPHGANVLTFGAGSRLTVL.

The chain recombines TRBV3-1 (or the pseudogene TRBV3-2) with TRBJ2-2; the match to TRBD1 covers 7 bases. Germline V lookup: CDR1 LGHDT, CDR2 YNNKEL (reference sequence). Trimming at V came to 4 bases and at J to 1 base, leaving 3 bases not matched to a gene. This CDR3 is 15 amino acids long. Here the CDR3 reads CASSRDSENTGELFF. The DNA of the CDR3 is TGTGCCAGCAGCCGGGACAGTGAGAACACCGGGGAGCTGTTTTTT.

This chain joins TRBV7-2 and TRBJ1-2; D is unclear. CDR3 size: 15 residues. V was shortened by 0 bases and J by 2 bases, with 10 bases between the two germline ends. Looked up from germline, CDR1 is SGHTA and CDR2 is FQGNSA. The CDR3 bases are TGTGCCAGCAGCTTAGCGAGACGGGAGAACTATGGCTACACCTTC. The encoded protein is CASSLARRENYGYTF.

This rearrangement joins TRBV3-1 (or the pseudogene TRBV3-2) to TRBJ1-1; D gene unclear. With 4 bases removed from V and 5 bases from J, the gap between germline ends came to 11 bases. The CDR3 is 13 amino acids. The germline V gene has CDR1 LGHDT and CDR2 YNNKEL (reference sequence). The CDR3 sequence is CASSPISGTEAFF. In nucleotides, the CDR3 is TGTGCCAGCAGCCCAATCTCCGGGACTGAAGCTTTCTTT.